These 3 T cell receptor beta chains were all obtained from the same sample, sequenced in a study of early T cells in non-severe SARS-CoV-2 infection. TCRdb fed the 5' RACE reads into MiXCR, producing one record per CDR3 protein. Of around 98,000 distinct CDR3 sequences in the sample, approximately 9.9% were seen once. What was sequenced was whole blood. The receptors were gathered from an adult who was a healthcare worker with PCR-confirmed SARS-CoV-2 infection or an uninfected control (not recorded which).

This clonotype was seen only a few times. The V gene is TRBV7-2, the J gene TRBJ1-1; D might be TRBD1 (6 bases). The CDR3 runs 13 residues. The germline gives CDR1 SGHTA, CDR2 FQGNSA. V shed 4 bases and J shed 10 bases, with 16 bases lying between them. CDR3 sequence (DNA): TGTGCCAGCAGCTCCAGACAGGAATTGGGAGCTTTCTTT. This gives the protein CASSSRQELGAFF.

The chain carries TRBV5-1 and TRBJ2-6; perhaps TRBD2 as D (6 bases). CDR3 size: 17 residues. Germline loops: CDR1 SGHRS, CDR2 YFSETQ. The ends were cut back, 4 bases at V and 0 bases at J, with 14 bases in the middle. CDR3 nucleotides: TGCGCCAGCAGCCCCAATAGCGGTAACTCTGGGGCCAACGTCCTGACTTTC. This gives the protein CASSPNSGNSGANVLTF.

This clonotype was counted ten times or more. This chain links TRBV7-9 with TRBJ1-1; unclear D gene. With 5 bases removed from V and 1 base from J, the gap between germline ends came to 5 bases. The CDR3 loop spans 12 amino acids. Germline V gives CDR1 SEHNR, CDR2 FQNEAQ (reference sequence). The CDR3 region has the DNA TGTGCCAGCAGCATTACGAACACTGAAGCTTTCTTT. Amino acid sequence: CASSITNTEAFF.